This TCR beta chain was observed in a study of metastatic and nonmetastatic thyroid tumors. Study in general: Comparison of repertoires was carried out across blood and tumor or nodule tissue from malignant and benign thyroid patients.

No treatment of any kind had been given to any patient before thyroid surgery. The CDR3 has 13 amino acids. CDR1 SGHRS and CDR2 YFSETQ come from the germline V gene. V was pared by 0 bases and J by 1 base, with 4 bases between. In the original analysis: The authors used CDR3 differences across clinicopathological groups to build a distant-metastasis classifier for papillary thyroid cancer. MiXCR re-clonotyped the PCR reads for TCRdb. In this record, the V and J calls reflect TCRdb's handling and not the investigators' own analysis. The data hold over 20,000 clones, with roughly 10% observed a single time. Ten or more counts support this clone.

This sequence was found in a female donor with papillary thyroid cancer or a benign thyroid nodule (not recorded which). Some clones in this sample may be carry-over from other donors' samples. The chain employs TRBV5-1 and TRBJ1-1; D remains ambiguous. The sequenced material came from blood. As DNA, the CDR3 is TGCGCCAGCAGCTTGGAAGGGAACACTGAAGCTTTCTTT. Its protein product is CASSLEGNTEAFF.